This T cell receptor beta chain was identified during a study of identical twins. TCRdb independently ran MiXCR on the 5' RACE reads; one entry per CDR3 protein. Among 310,000 or so distinct CDR3 sequences listed, nearly 9.5% were seen once. Trimming took off 7 bases at V and 3 bases at J, with 28 bases between the two ends. Germline CDR1 MDHEN, CDR2 SYDVKM. This CDR3 has 20 amino acids. This same sample was also taken into another study, of yellow fever vaccine responses in identical twins.

The specimen was CD8+ T cells sorted from blood. The rearrangement joins TRBV28 to TRBJ2-6; tentative D call: TRBD2 (7 bases). The sequence derives from a woman aged 18-30 years in good health. The CDR3 DNA is TGTGCCAGCACCCCACCGGGCGGGGGCTCCGGTTTTGGTGGGGCCAACGTCCTGACTTTC. It specifies CASTPPGGGSGFGGANVLTF.